This T cell receptor beta chain was obtained from a study of T-cell memory formation after mild COVID-19. Study-wide results and limits: Most CD4+ clones that shrank were in CM and EM, while CD8+ ones turned up in EMRA.

Remarks on this clonotype: Its antigen is not known.

Unmatched junction bases numbered 4, after V lost 1 base and J lost 5 bases. CDR3 size: 15 residues. Germline V lookup: CDR1 LGHDT, CDR2 YNNKEL (reference sequence). MiXCR was run by TCRdb on the 5' RACE reads, yielding one entry per CDR3 protein. The sample yields about 180,000 distinct CDR3 sequences, roughly 18% seen once. The chain is built from TRBV3-1 and TRBJ2-2; 7 nucleotides line up with TRBD2. Sequencing used PBMCs or a T cell subset sorted from them (not recorded which). The clonotype originates from a young man who had mild COVID-19 (a few samples of this study predate the infection). Cell type and time point are not known. The CDR3: CASSQVSGVTGELFF. The DNA of the CDR3 is TGTGCCAGCAGCCAAGTCAGCGGGGTAACCGGGGAGCTGTTTTTT.